This TCR beta chain was sequenced for a study of radiotherapy plus CTLA-4 blockade in lung cancer. Overall study findings and caveats: Alongside interferon-beta, early blood T cell clone dynamics were reportedly the best predictor of response.

Chemo-refractory metastatic non-small-cell lung cancer patients underwent focal radiation alongside CTLA-4 blockade with ipilimumab. Sequencing was performed with immunoSEQ multiplex PCR; in TCRdb, only in-frame clones are kept and a portion is missing. The sample yields approximately 97,000 clones, around 82% seen once. Remarks on this clone: No antigen is known for it.

This sequence was found in a human donor with non-small cell lung cancer who had stable disease on radiotherapy plus ipilimumab. This specimen consisted of peripheral blood, obtained from a patient treated with radiotherapy plus ipilimumab.

CDR3 in DNA: TGTGCCATCGGGGACAGGGGGATCCACGAGCAGTACTTC. Encoded protein: CAIGDRGIHEQYF. V is TRBV10-3 and J is TRBJ2-7; 11 nucleotides line up with TRBD1. Germline V gene lookup returns CDR1 ENHRY and CDR2 SYGVKD. The CDR3 loop spans 13 amino acids. V lost 8 bases and J lost 5; bases outside the gene matches: 5.